Listed here are 22 T cell receptor beta chains from one sample, sequenced in a study of cytomegalovirus exposure and HLA in healthy donors. 60 Vbeta and 13 Jbeta primers were used in PCR. Profiling relied on immunoSEQ multiplex PCR, and the TCRdb table lists in-frame clones only, not all of them. The table records 150,000 or so clones, approximately 69% of them present only once. Sequencing was carried out using PBMCs. The receptors were gathered from a man aged 25-45 years in good health and CMV-seronegative.

This clone occurred a few times. The CDR3 DNA reads as TGTGCCAGCAGCCCCAAGGCAGGAGCGGGGGGGCAAACCGGGGAGCTGTTTTTT. Translating gives CASSPKAGAGGQTGELFF. This chain links TRBV9 with TRBJ2-2, with 10 bases identical to TRBD2. The CDR3 covers 18 residues. Germline V lookup: CDR1 SGDLS, CDR2 YYNGEE. J lost 5 bases, V lost 4 bases, and 14 bases had no gene match.

The chain combines TRBV29-1 with TRBJ2-7; 8 nucleotides agree with TRBD1. The CDR3 is 13 residues long. Germline CDR1 SQVTM, CDR2 ANQGSEA. V was clipped by 6 bases and J by 4 bases; unmatched bases: 8. The CDR3 region is CSVVLTGAYEQYF. DNA of the CDR3: TGCAGCGTGGTACTGACAGGGGCGTACGAGCAGTACTTC.

This clone was found once. An end of the junction does not agree with germline; a read error may underlie this. The gene calls are TRBV28 and TRBJ1-4; the D is unclear. The CDR3 has 15 amino acids. The germline V gene has CDR1 MDHEN and CDR2 SYDVKM. The CDR3 DNA reads TGTGCCAGAAGTTTGATGGGAGGGAAAAGAGAAAAACTGTTTTTT. Protein: CARSLMGGKREKLFF.

J is TRBJ2-2 and V is TRBV5-1, with 9 nucleotides matching TRBD2. Losses at the gene ends were 3 bases for V and 6 bases for J; bases not matched to a gene: 9. The CDR3 covers 16 residues. The V gene's germline CDR1 is SGHRS and CDR2 YFSETQ. CDR3 amino acids: CASSSGRGTSPGELFF. The CDR3 region has the DNA TGCGCCAGCAGCTCGGGTCGGGGGACTAGCCCCGGGGAGCTGTTTTTT.

This clone was counted a few times. The chain employs TRBV5-6 and TRBJ2-5; the match to TRBD1 covers 7 bases. The last part of the DNA fits TRBJ2-7 better; the J call may be wrong. The CDR3 runs 14 residues. CDR1 and CDR2 (germline): SGHDT, YYEEEE. CDR3 sequence: CASSLVPGGDEQYF. For the CDR3, the DNA is TGTGCCAGCAGCTTGGTACCAGGGGGAGACGAGCAGTACTTC.

This sequence joins TRBV7-9 and TRBJ2-1, with D possibly matching TRBD1 (6 bases). The CDR3 is 14 residues long. V was shortened by 5 bases and J by 5 bases, with 13 bases between the two germline ends. Germline assignment: CDR1 SEHNR and CDR2 FQNEAQ (reference sequence). As DNA, the CDR3 is TGTGCCAGCAGCGTGCCAGGGGCCCACAATGAGCAGTTCTTC. Translation: CASSVPGAHNEQFF.

The chain links TRBV28 to TRBJ2-2; maybe TRBD1 (5 bases). Deletions cut 3 bases from V and 1 base from J, with 12 bases between. CDR1 MDHEN and CDR2 SYDVKM come from the germline V gene. CDR3 length: 16 amino acids. This chain's CDR3 is CASSLYDQGNTGELFF. CDR3 nucleotides: TGTGCCAGCAGTTTGTACGACCAGGGGAACACCGGGGAGCTGTTTTTT.

The chain employs TRBV5-6 and TRBJ2-1; 9 bases align to TRBD2. This CDR3 comprises 14 residues. The junction had 4 bases not matched to a gene; V was cut back by 0 bases and J by 9 bases. Germline V gives CDR1 SGHDT, CDR2 YYEEEE. This CDR3 reads CASSLDLAGREQFF. The CDR3, as DNA: TGTGCCAGCAGCTTGGATCTAGCGGGGCGTGAGCAGTTCTTC. Full variable domain (remainder filled in from reference TRBV5-6 and TRBJ2-1): DAGVTQSPTHLIKTRGQQVTLRCSPKSGHDTVSWYQQALGQGPQFIFQYYEEEERQRGNFPDRFSGHQFPNYSSELNVNALLLGDSALYLCASSLDLAGREQFFGPGTRLTVL.

V and J are TRBV10-3 and TRBJ1-2; 8 bases line up with TRBD1. The germline CDR1 and CDR2 sequences are ENHRY and SYGVKD. The CDR3 contains 13 residues. With 8 bases clipped from V and 7 bases from J, the junction kept 9 bases outside the gene matches. The DNA of the CDR3 is TGTGCCATCTCCGGACAGGGCAGCAGTGGCTACACCTTC. Amino acids: CAISGQGSSGYTF.

This chain uses TRBV2 with TRBJ2-3; D might be TRBD2 (6 bases). The germline V and J ends were trimmed by 4 bases and 1 base, with 9 bases remaining between them. The CDR3 has 14 amino acids. Germline CDR1 reads SNHLY; CDR2 reads FYNNEI. The DNA of the CDR3 is TGTGCCAGCAGTGTTGGCGGGGGCACAGATACGCAGTATTTT. It encodes CASSVGGGTDTQYF.

The chain employs TRBV19 and TRBJ1-2; 7 nucleotides match TRBD1. There are 15 residues in the CDR3. The junction had 12 bases not matched to a gene; V was cut back by 6 bases and J by 5 bases. Germline-derived CDR1 and CDR2 are LNHDA and SQIVND (reference sequence). CDR3 amino acids: CASRPREGGGYGYTF. CDR3 nucleotides: TGTGCCAGTAGGCCCCGGGAAGGGGGCGGTTATGGCTACACCTTC.

As to this clone: Likely a read error: the CDR3 ends without its conserved phenylalanine or tryptophan. It is unclear where the CDR3 begins or ends on the DNA, so no DNA is shown, and the CDR3 is as TCRdb lists it. The CDR3 reads CASSDSYTPGLRSV. The V call is TRBV19, the J call TRBJ1-2. Both ends counted, the CDR3 spans 14 residues. In germline, CDR1 is LNHDA, CDR2 SQIVND (reference sequence).

The V and J genes are TRBV25-1 and TRBJ1-2, with D perhaps TRBD1 (5 bases). CDR1 and CDR2 from the germline V gene are MGHDK and SYGVNS. The CDR3 loop spans 14 amino acids. Trimming took 5 bases from V and 4 from J, leaving 14 bases between them. As DNA, the CDR3 is TGTGCCAGCAGTCAGACAGAGGATCTCTATGGCTACACCTTC. Amino acid sequence: CASSQTEDLYGYTF.

The chain employs TRBV2 and TRBJ1-1; 7 positions match TRBD1. The ends lost 0 bases at V and 3 bases at J; junction bases unmatched: 10. The germline V gene encodes CDR1 SNHLY and CDR2 FYNNEI. CDR3 length: 17 amino acids. CDR3: CASSEAPPTGWDTEAFF. The CDR3 bases are TGTGCCAGCAGTGAAGCGCCCCCGACAGGGTGGGACACTGAAGCTTTCTTT.

The chain carries TRBV6-5 and TRBJ2-7; perhaps TRBD2 as D (6 bases). Trimming stripped 2 bases from V and 6 bases from J, with 8 bases between. Germline CDR1 MNHEY, CDR2 SVGAGI. CDR3 length equals 12 residues. The CDR3 is CASSYGGVEQYF. The CDR3 DNA reads TGTGCCAGCAGTTACGGCGGGGTCGAGCAGTACTTC.

The rearrangement joins TRBV25-1 to TRBJ2-3, with 7 bases identical to TRBD1. Per the germline V gene, CDR1 is MGHDK and CDR2 is SYGVNS. After removal of 7 bases from V and 2 bases from J, the junction contained 12 bases not matched to a gene. The CDR3 consists of 16 residues. CDR3 in amino acids: CASTSHRGSPTDTQYF. The CDR3 DNA sequence: TGTGCCAGCACCAGTCACAGGGGTTCCCCCACAGATACGCAGTATTTT.

The chain combines TRBV6-1 with TRBJ1-2; no definite D call. Looked up from germline, CDR1 is MNHNS and CDR2 is SASEGT. The CDR3 runs 13 residues. Trimming stripped 5 bases from V and 7 bases from J, with 14 bases between. CDR3 amino acids: CASSPTVTGGYTF. CDR3 sequence (DNA): TGTGCCAGCAGTCCTACGGTAACTGGTGGCTACACCTTC.

The rearrangement uses TRBV28 and TRBJ2-7; 9 bases align to TRBD1. Germline assignment: CDR1 MDHEN and CDR2 SYDVKM. The V gene end was trimmed by 4 bases and the J gene end by 5 bases; junction bases not matched to a gene: 12. This CDR3 has 16 residues. The CDR3 loop is CASSSGGGTGQDEQYF. The DNA of the CDR3 is TGTGCCAGCAGTTCTGGGGGGGGGACAGGGCAGGACGAGCAGTACTTC.

The chain employs TRBV19 and TRBJ1-6, with D possibly TRBD1 on 5 matching bases. V was clipped by 6 bases and J by 10 bases, with 13 bases between them. CDR1 is LNHDA and CDR2 is SQIVND in the germline V gene (reference sequence). The CDR3 has 13 residues. The CDR3 loop reads CASSGGGVSPLHF. The CDR3 nucleotides are TGTGCCAGTAGCGGGGGAGGGGTATCACCCCTCCACTTT.

V usage is TRBV9 and J usage is TRBJ1-2; D remains unclear. This CDR3 spans 13 amino acids. The V gene's germline CDR1 is SGDLS and CDR2 YYNGEE. Trimming cost V 0 bases and J 5 bases, with 8 bases left between them. The DNA of the CDR3 is TGTGCCAGCAGCGTAGCGGCGACTTATGGCTACACCTTC. Translated, it gives CASSVAATYGYTF. Combining the CDR3 with reference TRBV9 and TRBJ1-2 gives the whole variable domain DSGVTQTPKHLITATGQRVTLRCSPRSGDLSVYWYQQSLDQGLQFLIQYYNGEERAKGNILERFSAQQFPDLHSELNLSSLELGDSALYFCASSVAATYGYTFGSGTRLTVV.

The chain uses TRBV10-3 and TRBJ1-5, with D hard to call. This CDR3 is built from 15 residues. Germline CDR1 reads ENHRY; CDR2 reads SYGVKD. The V and J ends lost 10 bases and 2 bases respectively, with 18 bases between them. For the CDR3, the DNA is TGTGCCACCCGAATTGAGGGAGGCGGCAATCAGCCCCAGCATTTT. This translates into CATRIEGGGNQPQHF.

This sequence joins TRBV28 and TRBJ1-1, with 10 bases fitting TRBD1. This CDR3 contains 15 residues. The ends lost 3 bases at V and 10 bases at J; junction bases unmatched: 11. Germline CDR1 is MDHEN and CDR2 is SYDVKM. CDR3 sequence (DNA): TGTGCCAGCAGTTTCGACGGACAGGGGGAAATTGTAGCTTTCTTT. It yields the protein CASSFDGQGEIVAFF.